The 22 T cell receptor beta chains listed next were all sequenced from one sample in a study of CD8 T cells in ankylosing spondylitis. General observations from the study: Typical of ankylosing spondylitis blood, it appeared, was a TCR beta motif of eight highly homologous variants.

These receptors' antigens are unknown. TCRdb used MiXCR to reprocess the 5' RACE reads, holding one entry per CDR3 protein. The table shows about 400,000 distinct CDR3 sequences, with around 20% occurring only once. Material for sequencing was blood, either unsorted or a sorted T cell fraction (not recorded which). These receptors all stem from a male donor with ankylosing spondylitis.

There are a few counts of this clonotype. The gene calls are TRBV7-2 and TRBJ1-4, with D unclear. This CDR3 contains 12 residues. V was clipped by 6 bases and J by 2 bases, with 4 bases between them. Looked up from germline, CDR1 is SGHTA and CDR2 is FQGNSA. DNA of the CDR3: TGTGCCAGCAGACGGACTAATGAAAAACTGTTTTTT. Its translation: CASRRTNEKLFF.

This rearrangement joins TRBV24-1 to TRBJ2-5; TRBD2 aligns across 8 bases. The trim removed 4 bases at V and 5 bases at J, leaving 2 bases unmatched. Germline V gives CDR1 KGHDR, CDR2 SFDVKD. The CDR3 spans 13 residues. The CDR3: CATSDSGGETQYF. CDR3 nucleotides: TGTGCCACCAGTGACTCGGGGGGGGAGACCCAGTACTTC.

This clonotype occurred a few times. V is TRBV27 and J is TRBJ2-7; the match to TRBD1 covers 9 bases. Germline trimming cut 6 bases from V and 0 bases from J; bases unmatched to any gene: 3. Looked up from germline, CDR1 is MNHEY and CDR2 is SMNVEV (reference sequence). This CDR3 has 14 amino acids. The CDR3 nucleotides are TGTGCCAGCAGCCGGGGACAGGGCTCCTACGAGCAGTACTTC. Amino acids: CASSRGQGSYEQYF.

This clonotype was seen more than once but under ten times. The V call is TRBV25-1, the J call TRBJ2-7, with TRBD1 matching over 8 bases. The CDR3 contains 13 residues. Germline CDR1 is MGHDK and CDR2 is SYGVNS. V lost 6 bases to trimming and J lost 4 bases; unmatched junction nucleotides: 5. The CDR3 here is CASRQGARYEQYF. Here the CDR3 DNA reads TGTGCCAGCAGGCAGGGGGCGCGGTACGAGCAGTACTTC.

This clonotype was counted many times. The V call is TRBV12-3 or TRBV12-4, the J call TRBJ2-3; D ambiguous. Trimming removed 4 bases from V and 6 bases from J, with 5 bases in between. The CDR3 is made up of 11 amino acids. The DNA for the CDR3 is TGTGCCAGCAGTTGGTTGGATACGCAGTATTTT. Translating gives CASSWLDTQYF.

This clonotype has just a few counts. This sequence joins TRBV7-2 and TRBJ1-5; 7 bases match TRBD1. The CDR3 contains 15 residues. Germline values: CDR1 SGHTA, CDR2 FQGNSA. Trimming cost V 4 bases and J 5 bases; bases outside gene matches: 8. The CDR3 sequence: CASSSGGGRDQPQHF. The CDR3 bases are TGTGCCAGCAGCTCAGGGGGAGGGAGGGATCAGCCCCAGCATTTT.

The V gene is TRBV11-2, the J gene TRBJ2-1; 12 bases are a match to TRBD1. After removal of 4 bases from V and 9 bases from J, the junction contained 7 bases not matched to a gene. The CDR3 has 15 residues. Germline assignment: CDR1 SGHAT and CDR2 FQNNGV. The CDR3 DNA follows: TGTGCCAGCAGCTCGAATCCGGGACAGGGGGCTGAGCAGTTCTTC. It encodes CASSSNPGQGAEQFF.

A few counts support this clonotype. The chain combines TRBV9 with TRBJ2-1; D is unclear. Germline loops: CDR1 SGDLS, CDR2 YYNGEE. The V gene lost 3 bases and the J gene lost 9 bases, with 13 bases spanning the gap. CDR3 length equals 13 residues. The CDR3 DNA reads TGTGCCAGCAGCGGAGGACCCGAGCGTGAGCAGTTCTTC. Translating gives CASSGGPEREQFF.

The J gene is TRBJ2-7, the V gene TRBV6-6; D is unclear. CDR1 is MNHNY and CDR2 is SVGAGI in the germline V gene (reference sequence). V lost 0 bases and J 5 bases, leaving 2 bases between the germline ends. The CDR3 sequence is 11 residues long. Written as DNA, the CDR3 is TGTGCCAGCAGTTACTCTGACGAGCAGTACTTC. This translates into CASSYSDEQYF.

The chain uses TRBV3-1 and TRBJ1-6; D uncertain. Germline loops: CDR1 LGHDT, CDR2 YNNKEL (reference sequence). The CDR3 sequence is 14 residues long. Trimming pared 4 bases from V and 9 bases from J, leaving 13 bases between. The CDR3 DNA follows: TGTGCCAGCAGCCGCCCTTGGGATGGTTCACCCCTCCACTTT. Translation gives CASSRPWDGSPLHF.

J is TRBJ2-5 and V is TRBV15, with 7 bases that match TRBD2. The CDR3 is made up of 16 amino acids. The trim removed 4 bases at V and 5 bases at J, leaving 13 bases unmatched. Germline V gives CDR1 LNHNV, CDR2 YYDKDF (reference sequence). In nucleotides, the CDR3 is TGTGCCACCAGCACCCTGAGTGGGGGAGGGTCGGAGACCCAGTACTTC. This codes for CATSTLSGGGSETQYF.

This clonotype has only a few counts. The chain links TRBV20-1 to TRBJ2-3, with 8 bases lining up with TRBD2. Trimming cost V 6 bases and J 1 base; bases outside gene matches: 6. The CDR3 runs to 14 residues. Germline CDR1 and CDR2: DFQATT and SNEGSKA (reference sequence). CDR3 coding DNA: TGCAGTGCAAGGCTGACTAGCGGCACAGATACGCAGTATTTT. Its protein is CSARLTSGTDTQYF.

The CDR3 region is CSARDPLSGTDTQYF. The CDR3 DNA is TGCAGTGCTAGAGATCCCCTTAGCGGGACAGATACGCAGTATTTT. The chain employs TRBV20-1 and TRBJ2-3; 7 nucleotides line up with TRBD2. This CDR3 region has 15 residues. Unmatched junction bases numbered 6, after V lost 0 bases and J lost 3 bases. The germline V gene encodes CDR1 DFQATT and CDR2 SNEGSKA (reference sequence).

Only a few counts were recorded for this clonotype. The CDR3, as DNA: TGTGCCAGCAGCCAAGATCTTGAGGGGGCCTATGGCTACACCTTC. This sequence encodes CASSQDLEGAYGYTF. The chain uses TRBV14 and TRBJ1-2; 7 nucleotides align to TRBD1. The germline V gene has CDR1 SGHDN and CDR2 FVKESK. The J segment lost 4 bases and the V segment lost 0 bases, leaving 5 bases of the junction unmatched. This CDR3 comprises 15 residues.

There are many counts of this clonotype. An end of the junction differs from the germline gene, which may be a read error. The rearrangement joins TRBV11-2 to TRBJ2-3; weak D call: TRBD2 (5 bases). CDR3 length: 12 amino acids. From germline, CDR1 is SGHAT and CDR2 FQNNGV. The DNA for the CDR3 is TGTGCCAGCAGTTTAGCGACAGATACGCAGTATTTT. Its translation: CASSLATDTQYF.

The V gene is TRBV6-1, the J gene TRBJ1-5; D might be TRBD1 (6 bases). Per the germline V gene, CDR1 is MNHNS and CDR2 is SASEGT. V was pared by 5 bases and J by 4 bases, with 15 bases between. The CDR3 totals 15 residues. The CDR3, as DNA: TGTGCCAGCAGTCAATTCTCGGACAGTAATCAGCCCCAGCATTTT. This translates into CASSQFSDSNQPQHF.

V gene TRBV20-1 combines with J gene TRBJ1-5; D is unclear. The germline gives CDR1 DFQATT, CDR2 SNEGSKA (reference sequence). Deletions cut 0 bases from V and 9 bases from J, with 15 bases between. The CDR3 runs 14 residues. The CDR3, as DNA: TGCAGTGCTAGAGATGCGCGGGGATCGGGGCCCCAGCATTTT. It translates to CSARDARGSGPQHF.

The J gene is TRBJ1-4, the V gene TRBV15; the D is unclear. Germline CDR1 and CDR2: LNHNV and YYDKDF (reference sequence). This CDR3 is 15 amino acids long. V dropped 3 bases and J dropped 0 bases, with 8 bases sitting between them. The CDR3 nucleotides read TGTGCCACCAGCAGGAAAGGCTCAACTAATGAAAAACTGTTTTTT. This gives the protein CATSRKGSTNEKLFF.

This clonotype was seen a few times. V is TRBV24-1 and J is TRBJ2-1, with D perhaps matching TRBD2 (5 bases). The CDR3 loop spans 13 amino acids. V was shortened by 5 bases and J by 7 bases, with 11 bases between the two germline ends. Looked up from germline, CDR1 is KGHDR and CDR2 is SFDVKD. For the CDR3, the DNA is TGTGCCACCAGTGGGACTGACCGGAATGAGCAGTTCTTC. This encodes CATSGTDRNEQFF.

The chain links TRBV20-1 to TRBJ2-1; 11 bases are shared with TRBD2. The ends lost 0 bases at V and 4 bases at J; junction bases unmatched: 5. CDR1 and CDR2 from the germline V gene are DFQATT and SNEGSKA (reference sequence). The CDR3 totals 16 residues. The CDR3 nucleotides read TGCAGTGCTAGAGATTTTCTAGCGGGAGGTTACAATGAGCAGTTCTTC. The encoded protein is CSARDFLAGGYNEQFF.

This clonotype was seen repeatedly, ten times or more. The chain carries TRBV6-1 and TRBJ1-1; no clear D. This CDR3 is built from 14 residues. V lost 8 bases, J lost 1 base, and 14 bases lay in between. Germline values: CDR1 MNHNS, CDR2 SASEGT. The CDR3 DNA sequence: TGTGCCAGCCGGCCAGACCTATGGAACACTGAAGCTTTCTTT. Protein sequence: CASRPDLWNTEAFF.

This clonotype appeared a few times. V and J are TRBV24-1 and TRBJ2-1; 7 bases match TRBD2. V was pared by 4 bases and J by 10 bases, with 18 bases of the junction left unmatched. The CDR3 covers 17 residues. Looked up from germline, CDR1 is KGHDR and CDR2 is SFDVKD. The CDR3 spells CATSDPMASGPLQEQFF. The CDR3 coding sequence is TGTGCCACCAGTGACCCTATGGCTAGCGGCCCACTACAAGAGCAGTTCTTC.